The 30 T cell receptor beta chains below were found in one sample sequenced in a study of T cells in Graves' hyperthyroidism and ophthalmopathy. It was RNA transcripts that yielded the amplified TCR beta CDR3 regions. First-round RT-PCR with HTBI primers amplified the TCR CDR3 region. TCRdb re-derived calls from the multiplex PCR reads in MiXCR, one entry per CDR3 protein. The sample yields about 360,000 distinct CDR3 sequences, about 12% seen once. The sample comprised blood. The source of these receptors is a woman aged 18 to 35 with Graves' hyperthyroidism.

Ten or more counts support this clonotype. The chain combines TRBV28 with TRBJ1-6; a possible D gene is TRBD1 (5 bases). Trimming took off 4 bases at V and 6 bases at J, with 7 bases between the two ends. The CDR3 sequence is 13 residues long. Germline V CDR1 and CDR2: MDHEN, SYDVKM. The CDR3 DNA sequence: TGTGCCAGCAGTTGGGACCCTAATTCACCCCTCCACTTT. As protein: CASSWDPNSPLHF. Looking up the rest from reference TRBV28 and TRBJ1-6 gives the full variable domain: DVKVTQSSRYLVKRTGEKVFLECVQDMDHENMFWYRQDPGLGLRLIYFSYDVKMKEKGDIPEGYSVSREKKERFSLILESASTNQTSMYLCASSWDPNSPLHFGNGTRLTVT.

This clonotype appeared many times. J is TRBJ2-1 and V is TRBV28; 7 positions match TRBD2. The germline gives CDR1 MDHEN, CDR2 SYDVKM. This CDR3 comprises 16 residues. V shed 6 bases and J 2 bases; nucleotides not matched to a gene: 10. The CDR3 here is CASRDFASGAYNEQFF. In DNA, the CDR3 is TGTGCCAGCAGAGATTTTGCTAGCGGAGCCTACAATGAGCAGTTCTTC.

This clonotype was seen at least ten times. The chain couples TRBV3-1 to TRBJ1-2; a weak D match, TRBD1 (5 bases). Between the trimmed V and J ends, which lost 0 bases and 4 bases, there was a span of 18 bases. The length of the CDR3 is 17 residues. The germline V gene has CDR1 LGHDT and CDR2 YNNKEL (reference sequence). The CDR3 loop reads CASSQDGGTGNPYGYTF. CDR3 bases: TGTGCCAGCAGCCAAGACGGGGGGACTGGGAACCCCTATGGCTACACCTTC.

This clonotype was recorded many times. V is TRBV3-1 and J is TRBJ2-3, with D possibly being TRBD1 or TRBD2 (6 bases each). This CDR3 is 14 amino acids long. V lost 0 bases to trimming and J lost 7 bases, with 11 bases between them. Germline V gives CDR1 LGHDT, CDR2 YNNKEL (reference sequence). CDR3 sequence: CASSQEGGRYTQYF. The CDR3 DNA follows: TGTGCCAGCAGCCAAGAAGGGGGGAGATATACGCAGTATTTT.

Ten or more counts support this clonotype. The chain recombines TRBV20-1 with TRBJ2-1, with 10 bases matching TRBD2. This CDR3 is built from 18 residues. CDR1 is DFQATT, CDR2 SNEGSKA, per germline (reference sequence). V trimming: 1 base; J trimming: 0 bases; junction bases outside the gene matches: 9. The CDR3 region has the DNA TGCAGTGCTAGAGGGTACACTAGCGGGGTGAGCTCCTACAATGAGCAGTTCTTC. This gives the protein CSARGYTSGVSSYNEQFF.

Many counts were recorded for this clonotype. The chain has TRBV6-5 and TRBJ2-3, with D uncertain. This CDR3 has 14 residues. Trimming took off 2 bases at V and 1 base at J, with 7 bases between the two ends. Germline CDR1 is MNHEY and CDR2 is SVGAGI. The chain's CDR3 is CASSYDGGTDTQYF. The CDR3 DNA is TGTGCCAGCAGTTACGATGGGGGCACAGATACGCAGTATTTT.

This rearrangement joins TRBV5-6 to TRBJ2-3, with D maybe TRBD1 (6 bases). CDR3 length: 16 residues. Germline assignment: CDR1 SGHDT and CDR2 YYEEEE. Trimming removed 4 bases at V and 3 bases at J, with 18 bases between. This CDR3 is CASSPPGHDATDTQYF. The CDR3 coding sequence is TGTGCCAGCAGCCCGCCGGGACACGACGCAACAGATACGCAGTATTTT.

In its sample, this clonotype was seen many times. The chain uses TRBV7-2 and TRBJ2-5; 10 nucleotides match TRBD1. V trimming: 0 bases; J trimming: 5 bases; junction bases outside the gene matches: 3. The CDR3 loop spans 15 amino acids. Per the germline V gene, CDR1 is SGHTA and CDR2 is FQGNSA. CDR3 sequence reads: CASSLAGTGVETQYF. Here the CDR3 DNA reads TGTGCCAGCAGCTTAGCAGGGACAGGGGTGGAGACCCAGTACTTC.

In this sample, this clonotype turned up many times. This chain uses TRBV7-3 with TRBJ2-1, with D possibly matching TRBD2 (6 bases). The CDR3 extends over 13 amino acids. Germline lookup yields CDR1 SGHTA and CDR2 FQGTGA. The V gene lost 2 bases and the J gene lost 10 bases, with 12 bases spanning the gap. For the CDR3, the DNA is TGTGCCAGCAGCTTATATGAAGGGAGGGAGCAGTTCTTC. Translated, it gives CASSLYEGREQFF. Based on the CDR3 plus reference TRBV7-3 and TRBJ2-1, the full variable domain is GAGVSQTPSNKVTEKGKYVELRCDPISGHTALYWYRQSLGQGPEFLIYFQGTGAADDSGLPNDRFFAVRPEGSVSTLKIQRTERGDSAVYLCASSLYEGREQFFGPGTRLTVL.

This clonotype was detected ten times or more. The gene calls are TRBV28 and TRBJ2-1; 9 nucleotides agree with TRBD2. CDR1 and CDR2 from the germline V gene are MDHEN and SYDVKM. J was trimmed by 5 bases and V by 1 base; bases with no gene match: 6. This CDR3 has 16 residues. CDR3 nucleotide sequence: TGTGCCAGCAGTTTATCCCTAGCGGGACGGAACAATGAGCAGTTCTTC. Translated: CASSLSLAGRNNEQFF. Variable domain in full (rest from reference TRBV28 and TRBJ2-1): DVKVTQSSRYLVKRTGEKVFLECVQDMDHENMFWYRQDPGLGLRLIYFSYDVKMKEKGDIPEGYSVSREKKERFSLILESASTNQTSMYLCASSLSLAGRNNEQFFGPGTRLTVL.

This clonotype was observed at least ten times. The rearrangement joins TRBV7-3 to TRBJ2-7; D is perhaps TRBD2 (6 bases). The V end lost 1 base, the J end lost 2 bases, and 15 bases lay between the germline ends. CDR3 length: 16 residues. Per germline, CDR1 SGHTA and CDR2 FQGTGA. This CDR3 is CASSLRVRDFPYEQYF. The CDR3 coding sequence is TGTGCCAGCAGCTTAAGGGTTAGGGACTTTCCCTACGAGCAGTACTTC.

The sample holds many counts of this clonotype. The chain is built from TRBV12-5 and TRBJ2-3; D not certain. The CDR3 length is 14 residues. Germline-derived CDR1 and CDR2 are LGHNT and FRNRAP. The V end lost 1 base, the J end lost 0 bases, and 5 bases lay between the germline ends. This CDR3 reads CASGLGQSTDTQYF. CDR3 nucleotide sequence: TGTGCTAGTGGTTTGGGGCAGAGCACAGATACGCAGTATTTT.

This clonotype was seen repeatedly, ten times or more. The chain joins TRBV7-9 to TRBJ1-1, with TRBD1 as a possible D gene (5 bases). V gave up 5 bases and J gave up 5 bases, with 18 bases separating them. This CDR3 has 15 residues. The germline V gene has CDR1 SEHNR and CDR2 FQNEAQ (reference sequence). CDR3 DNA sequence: TGTGCCAGCAGCCTGAGCGGGGCCGTCGGTACTGAAGCTTTCTTT. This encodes CASSLSGAVGTEAFF.

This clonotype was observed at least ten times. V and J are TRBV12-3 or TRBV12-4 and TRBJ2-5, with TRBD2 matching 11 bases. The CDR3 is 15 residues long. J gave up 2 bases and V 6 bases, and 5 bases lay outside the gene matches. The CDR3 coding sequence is TGTGCCAGCAGCACTGGGACTAGCGGACAAGAGACCCAGTACTTC. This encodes CASSTGTSGQETQYF.

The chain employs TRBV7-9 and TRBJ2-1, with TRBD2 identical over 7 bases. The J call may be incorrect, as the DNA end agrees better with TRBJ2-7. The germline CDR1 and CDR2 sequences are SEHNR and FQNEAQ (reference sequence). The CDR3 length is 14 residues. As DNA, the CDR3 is TGTGCCAGCAGCCATGGGGGGGGTTACAATGAGCAGTACTTC. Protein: CASSHGGGYNEQYF.

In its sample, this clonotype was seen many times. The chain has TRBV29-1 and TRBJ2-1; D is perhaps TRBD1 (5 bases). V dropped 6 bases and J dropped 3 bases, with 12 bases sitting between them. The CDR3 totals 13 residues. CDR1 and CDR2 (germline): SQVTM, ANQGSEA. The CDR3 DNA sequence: TGCAGCGTCAAGGGGAATAACTACAATGAGCAGTTCTTC. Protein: CSVKGNNYNEQFF.

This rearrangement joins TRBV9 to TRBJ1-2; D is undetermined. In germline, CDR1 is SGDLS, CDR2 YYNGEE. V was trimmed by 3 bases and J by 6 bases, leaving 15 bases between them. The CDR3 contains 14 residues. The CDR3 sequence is CASSAHLGTDGYTF. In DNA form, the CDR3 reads TGTGCCAGCAGCGCACATTTAGGAACCGATGGCTACACCTTC.

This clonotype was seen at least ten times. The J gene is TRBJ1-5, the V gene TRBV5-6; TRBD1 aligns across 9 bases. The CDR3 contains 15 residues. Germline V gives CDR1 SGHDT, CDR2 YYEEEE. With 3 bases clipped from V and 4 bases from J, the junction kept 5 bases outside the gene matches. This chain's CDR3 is CASSWGQGMNQPQHF. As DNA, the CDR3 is TGTGCCAGCAGCTGGGGACAGGGAATGAATCAGCCCCAGCATTTT.

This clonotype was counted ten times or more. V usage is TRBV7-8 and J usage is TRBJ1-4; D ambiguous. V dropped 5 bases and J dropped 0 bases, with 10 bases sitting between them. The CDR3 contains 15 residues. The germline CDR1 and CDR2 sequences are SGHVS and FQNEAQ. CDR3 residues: CASSPRRPTNEKLFF. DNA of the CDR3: TGTGCCAGCAGCCCCCGACGGCCAACTAATGAAAAACTGTTTTTT.

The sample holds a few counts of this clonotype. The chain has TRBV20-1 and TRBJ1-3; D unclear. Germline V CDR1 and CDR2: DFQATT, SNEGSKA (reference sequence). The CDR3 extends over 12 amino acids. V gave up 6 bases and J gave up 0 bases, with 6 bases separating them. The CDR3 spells CSARYSGNTIYF. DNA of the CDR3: TGCAGTGCGAGATACTCTGGAAACACCATATATTTT.

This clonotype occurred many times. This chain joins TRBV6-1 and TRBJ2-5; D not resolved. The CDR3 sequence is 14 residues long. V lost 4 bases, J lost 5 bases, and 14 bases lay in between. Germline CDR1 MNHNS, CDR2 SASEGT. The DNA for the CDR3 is TGTGCCAGCAGTGGAAATCCCCCGCGGGAGACCCAGTACTTC. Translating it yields CASSGNPPRETQYF.

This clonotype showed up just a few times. The DNA for the CDR3 is TGTGCCAGCAGACCCCCTTCCGCGGGAGACAATGAGCAGTTCTTC. Amino acids: CASRPPSAGDNEQFF. J is TRBJ2-1 and V is TRBV12-3 or TRBV12-4; 7 bases are a match to TRBD2. After removal of 6 bases from V and 5 bases from J, the junction contained 10 bases not matched to a gene. This CDR3 region has 15 residues.

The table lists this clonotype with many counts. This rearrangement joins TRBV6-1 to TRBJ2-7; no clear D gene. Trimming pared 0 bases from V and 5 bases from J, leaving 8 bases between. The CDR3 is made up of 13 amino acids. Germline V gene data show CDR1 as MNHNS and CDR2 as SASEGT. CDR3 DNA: TGTGCCAGCAGTGAAGCGAGCAGAAACGAGCAGTACTTC. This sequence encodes CASSEASRNEQYF.

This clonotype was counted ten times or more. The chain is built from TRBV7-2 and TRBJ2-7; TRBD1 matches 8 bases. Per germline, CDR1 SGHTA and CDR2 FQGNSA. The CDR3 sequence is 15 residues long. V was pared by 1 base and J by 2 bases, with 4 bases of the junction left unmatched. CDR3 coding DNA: TGTGCCAGCAGCTTAGGGGTGGGACAGGCCTACGAGCAGTACTTC. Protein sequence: CASSLGVGQAYEQYF. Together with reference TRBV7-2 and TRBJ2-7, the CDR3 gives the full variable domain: GAGVSQSPSNKVTEKGKDVELRCDPISGHTALYWYRQSLGQGLEFLIYFQGNSAPDKSGLPSDRFSAERTGGSVSTLTIQRTQQEDSAVYLCASSLGVGQAYEQYFGPGTRLTVT.

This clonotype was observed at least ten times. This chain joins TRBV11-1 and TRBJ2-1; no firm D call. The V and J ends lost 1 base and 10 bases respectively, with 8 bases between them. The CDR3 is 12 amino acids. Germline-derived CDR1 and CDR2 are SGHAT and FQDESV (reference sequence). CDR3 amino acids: CASSLGSAEQFF. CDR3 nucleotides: TGTGCCAGCAGCTTAGGATCGGCGGAGCAGTTCTTC.

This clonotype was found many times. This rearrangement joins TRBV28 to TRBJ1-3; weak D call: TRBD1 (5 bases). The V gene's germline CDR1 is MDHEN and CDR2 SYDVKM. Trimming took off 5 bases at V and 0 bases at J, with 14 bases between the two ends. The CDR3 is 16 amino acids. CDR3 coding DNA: TGTGCCAGCAGTGGGGCTGAGAAAAGCTCTGGAAACACCATATATTTT. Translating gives CASSGAEKSSGNTIYF.

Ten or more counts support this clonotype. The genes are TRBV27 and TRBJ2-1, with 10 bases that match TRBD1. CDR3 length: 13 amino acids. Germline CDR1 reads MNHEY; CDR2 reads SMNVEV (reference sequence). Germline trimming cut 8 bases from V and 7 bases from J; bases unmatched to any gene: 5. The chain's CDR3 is CASADRGRNEQFF. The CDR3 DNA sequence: TGTGCCAGCGCTGACAGGGGGCGGAATGAGCAGTTCTTC.

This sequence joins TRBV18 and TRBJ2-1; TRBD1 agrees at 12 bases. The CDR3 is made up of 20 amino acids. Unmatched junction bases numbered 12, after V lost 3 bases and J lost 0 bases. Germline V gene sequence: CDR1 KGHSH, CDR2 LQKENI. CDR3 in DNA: TGTGCCAGCTCACCTGGGACAGGGGGCTCTAGCGGAGGCTCCTACAATGAGCAGTTCTTC. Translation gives CASSPGTGGSSGGSYNEQFF.

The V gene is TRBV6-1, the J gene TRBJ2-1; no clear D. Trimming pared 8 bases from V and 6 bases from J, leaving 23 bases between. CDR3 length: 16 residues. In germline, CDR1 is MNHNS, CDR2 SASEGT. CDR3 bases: TGTGCCAGCCATACTGTAACGAGGAAACCCGTCAATGAGCAGTTCTTC. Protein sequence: CASHTVTRKPVNEQFF.

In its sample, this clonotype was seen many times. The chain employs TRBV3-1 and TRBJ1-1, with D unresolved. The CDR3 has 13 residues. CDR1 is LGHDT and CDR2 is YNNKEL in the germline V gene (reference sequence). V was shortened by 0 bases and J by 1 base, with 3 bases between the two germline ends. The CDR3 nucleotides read TGTGCCAGCAGCCAAGACAGGAACACTGAAGCTTTCTTT. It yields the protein CASSQDRNTEAFF.